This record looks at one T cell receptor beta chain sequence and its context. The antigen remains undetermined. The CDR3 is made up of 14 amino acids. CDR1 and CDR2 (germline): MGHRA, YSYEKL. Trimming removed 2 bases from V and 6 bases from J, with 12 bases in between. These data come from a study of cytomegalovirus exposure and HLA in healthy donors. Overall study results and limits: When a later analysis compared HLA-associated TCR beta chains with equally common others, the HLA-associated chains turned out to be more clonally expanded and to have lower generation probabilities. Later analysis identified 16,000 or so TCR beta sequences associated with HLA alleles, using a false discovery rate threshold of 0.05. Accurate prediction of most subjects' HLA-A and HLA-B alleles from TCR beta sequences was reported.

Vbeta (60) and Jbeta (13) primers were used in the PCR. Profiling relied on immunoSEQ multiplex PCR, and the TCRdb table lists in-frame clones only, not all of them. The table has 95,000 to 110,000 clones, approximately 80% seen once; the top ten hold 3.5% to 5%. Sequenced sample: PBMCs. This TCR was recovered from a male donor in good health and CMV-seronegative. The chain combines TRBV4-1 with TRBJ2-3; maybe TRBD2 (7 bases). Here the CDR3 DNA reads TGCGCCAGCAGCCAAACGGGGGGCCGGGATACGCAGTATTTT. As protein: CASSQTGGRDTQYF.